This TCR beta chain is drawn from a study of cytomegalovirus exposure and HLA in healthy donors. The CDR3 is made up of 15 amino acids. V dropped 4 bases and J dropped 0; count of bases not matched to a gene: 2. Per germline, CDR1 SNHLY and CDR2 FYNNEI. The PCR used 60 Vbeta and 13 Jbeta primers. Sequenced by immunoSEQ multiplex PCR; TCRdb stores in-frame clones only, minus some. Counted here are over 150,000 clones, roughly 81% occurring once; the ten biggest clones make up 3% to 3.5%. A note on this clone: Its antigen is not identified.

Findings and caveats of the study: Later analysis identified a missense DCLRE1C variant that was linked to TCR beta V- and J-gene trimming. In a later analysis, HLA-associated beta chains showed higher expansion and lower generation probabilities than comparable chains. Per published accounts, TCR beta sequences correctly predicted the HLA-A and HLA-B alleles of most subjects. On later analysis, the bulk of CMV-associated TCR beta chains appeared to be HLA-restricted.

The V call is TRBV2, the J call TRBJ2-1; 8 bases fit TRBD2. The sample was PBMCs. The sequence was obtained from a woman in her thirties in good health and CMV-seropositive. The CDR3 spells CASSAGTSSYNEQFF. In DNA, the CDR3 is TGTGCCAGCAGTGCCGGGACTAGCTCCTACAATGAGCAGTTCTTC. The variable domain in full, with the rest retrieved from reference TRBV2 and TRBJ2-1, is EPEVTQTPSHQVTQMGQEVILRCVPISNHLYFYWYRQILGQKVEFLVSFYNNEISEKSEIFDDQFSVERPDGSNFTLKIRSTKLEDSAMYFCASSAGTSSYNEQFFGPGTRLTVL.